This T cell receptor beta chain was observed in a study of T cells after yellow fever vaccination. The study, taken as a whole, reports: From the bulk population, abundant clonotypes could contaminate and appear within FACS-sorted repertoires.

Concerning this clonotype itself: What it binds is not known.

TCRdb re-called the 5' RACE reads through MiXCR, storing one row per CDR3 protein. The top ten clones hold around 23% of a sample with roughly 350,000 distinct CDR3 sequences, roughly 3.9% of them seen once. This receptor was taken from a man aged 18 to 35 who received the YFV17D yellow fever vaccine. The sequences come from PBMCs, collected 5 days after the yellow fever booster vaccination.

CDR3 sequence (DNA): TGTGCCAGCAGCTTACAGAAGACAGGGATCTATTACGAGCAGTACTTC. Amino acid sequence: CASSLQKTGIYYEQYF. The V gene is TRBV13, the J gene TRBJ2-7; 7 positions match TRBD1. V shed 2 bases, J shed 4 bases, and the junction held 11 bases outside the gene matches. The CDR3 totals 16 residues. Germline V gene data show CDR1 as PRHDT and CDR2 as FYEKMQ (reference sequence). Supplemented by reference TRBV13 and TRBJ2-7, the full variable domain reads AAGVIQSPRHLIKEKRETATLKCYPIPRHDTVYWYQQGPGQDPQFLISFYEKMQSDKGSIPDRFSAQQFSDYHSELNMSSLELGDSALYFCASSLQKTGIYYEQYFGPGTRLTVT.